The 32 T cell receptor beta chains presented below share a single source sample, sequenced in a study of cytomegalovirus exposure and HLA in healthy donors. Some clones are missing from TCRdb's copy, which holds only in-frame ones; the method was immunoSEQ multiplex PCR. The sample lists 40,000 to 55,000 clones; roughly 93% were seen once. The sequenced material came from PBMCs. These receptor sequences come from a woman between 18 and 29 years old in good health and CMV-seronegative.

This rearrangement joins TRBV18 to TRBJ1-5, with 7 positions matching TRBD1. This CDR3 is 11 amino acids long. V shed 3 bases and J 16 bases; nucleotides not matched to a gene: 6. The germline V gene has CDR1 KGHSH and CDR2 LQKENI. The CDR3 DNA reads TGTGCCAGCTCACCCAGGGGGAAGCTACATTTT. Translating gives CASSPRGKLHF. The whole variable domain, remainder taken from reference TRBV18 and TRBJ1-5, is NAGVMQNPRHLVRRRGQEARLRCSPMKGHSHVYWYRQLPEEGLKFMVYLQKENIIDESGMPKERFSAEFPKEGPSILRIQQVVRGDSAAYFCASSPRGKLHFGDGTRLSIL.

The chain joins TRBV7-9 to TRBJ2-3; TRBD2 agrees at 11 bases. J was trimmed by 4 bases and V by 5 bases; bases with no gene match: 5. This CDR3 contains 15 residues. The V gene's germline CDR1 is SEHNR and CDR2 FQNEAQ (reference sequence). CDR3 in DNA: TGTGCCAGCAGCCCTAGCGGGGGGTACGCAGATACGCAGTATTTT. It yields the protein CASSPSGGYADTQYF.

The J gene is TRBJ2-1, the V gene TRBV27; TRBD1 matches at 8 bases. Germline CDR1 is MNHEY and CDR2 is SMNVEV (reference sequence). The CDR3 consists of 16 residues. Trimming cost V 3 bases and J 8 bases; bases outside gene matches: 12. The CDR3, as DNA: TGTGCCAGCAGTTTCAGGACAGGGTATTCTATTGATGAGCAGTTCTTC. It is translated as CASSFRTGYSIDEQFF.

The chain joins TRBV7-8 to TRBJ1-1, with D perhaps TRBD1 (5 bases). This CDR3 comprises 14 residues. Trimming took 3 bases from V and 1 from J, leaving 9 bases between them. CDR1 and CDR2 from the germline V gene are SGHVS and FQNEAQ. The CDR3 DNA follows: TGTGCCAGCAGCTTGGAGGGGACGAACACTGAAGCTTTCTTT. Amino acid sequence: CASSLEGTNTEAFF.

V is TRBV14 and J is TRBJ2-1; 14 positions match TRBD2. CDR1 SGHDN and CDR2 FVKESK come from the germline V gene. The CDR3 extends over 15 amino acids. V gave up 2 bases and J gave up 10 bases; unmatched junction bases: 4. CDR3 DNA sequence: TGTGCCAGCAGCCAAAGACTAGCGGGAGGGGGCGAGCAGTTCTTC. This translates into CASSQRLAGGGEQFF.

This clone showed up just a few times. This rearrangement joins TRBV6-1 to TRBJ2-7; no clear D. Germline V gene lookup returns CDR1 MNHNS and CDR2 SASEGT. The CDR3 consists of 13 residues. The ends were cut back, 2 bases at V and 7 bases at J, with 12 bases in the middle. The CDR3 DNA sequence: TGTGCCAGCAGTGAACGGCTCCTCGGGGAGCAGTACTTC. Translated, it gives CASSERLLGEQYF.

This clone has just one count. The rearrangement uses TRBV19 and TRBJ2-5, with D tentatively TRBD1 (5 bases). Trimming left V 3 bases short and J 5 bases short, with 19 bases between. CDR1 and CDR2 from the germline V gene are LNHDA and SQIVND (reference sequence). This CDR3 has 16 amino acids. CDR3 nucleotide sequence: TGTGCCAGTAGTATCCAGGGTATTCTCCCCCGGGAGACCCAGTACTTC. Residues: CASSIQGILPRETQYF. Together with reference TRBV19 and TRBJ2-5, the CDR3 gives the full variable domain: DGGITQSPKYLFRKEGQNVTLSCEQNLNHDAMYWYRQDPGQGLRLIYYSQIVNDFQKGDIAEGYSVSREKKESFPLTVTSAQKNPTAFYLCASSIQGILPRETQYFGPGTRLLVL.

The chain joins TRBV5-1 to TRBJ2-1, with TRBD2 matching over 12 bases. The V gene end was trimmed by 2 bases and the J gene end by 9 bases; junction bases not matched to a gene: 9. The V gene's germline CDR1 is SGHRS and CDR2 YFSETQ. The CDR3 consists of 16 residues. The CDR3 is CASSFQLAGGPGEQFF. The CDR3 DNA reads TGCGCCAGCAGCTTCCAGCTAGCGGGGGGGCCGGGTGAGCAGTTCTTC.

The rearrangement joins TRBV19 to TRBJ1-5; 10 bases fit TRBD1. Germline assignment: CDR1 LNHDA and CDR2 SQIVND (reference sequence). J was trimmed by 5 bases and V by 4 bases; bases with no gene match: 8. The length of the CDR3 is 16 residues. The CDR3, as DNA: TGTGCCAGTAGTACTCCCGGGACAGGGGCATATCAGCCCCAGCATTTT. Protein: CASSTPGTGAYQPQHF.

The chain uses TRBV5-1 and TRBJ1-1, with 7 nucleotides matching TRBD1. From germline, CDR1 is SGHRS and CDR2 YFSETQ. This CDR3 comprises 14 residues. With V trimmed by 4 bases and J by 1 base, 4 bases remained unmatched. The CDR3 bases are TGCGCCAGCAGCCAGGGGACAGCGAACACTGAAGCTTTCTTT. Translating it yields CASSQGTANTEAFF.

The chain couples TRBV5-6 to TRBJ1-2; D is possibly TRBD1 (6 bases). The CDR3 sequence is 15 residues long. Germline CDR1 is SGHDT and CDR2 is YYEEEE. The V and J ends lost 4 bases and 3 bases respectively, with 16 bases between them. This CDR3 is CASSGGSGGDYGYTF. DNA of the CDR3: TGTGCCAGCAGCGGGGGGTCGGGGGGCGACTATGGCTACACCTTC. Looking up the rest from reference TRBV5-6 and TRBJ1-2 gives the full variable domain: DAGVTQSPTHLIKTRGQQVTLRCSPKSGHDTVSWYQQALGQGPQFIFQYYEEEERQRGNFPDRFSGHQFPNYSSELNVNALLLGDSALYLCASSGGSGGDYGYTFGSGTRLTVV.

The J gene is TRBJ1-1, the V gene TRBV13, with D possibly being TRBD1 (6 bases). Trimming pared 6 bases from V and 4 bases from J, leaving 12 bases between. The CDR3 consists of 13 residues. Germline loops: CDR1 PRHDT, CDR2 FYEKMQ (reference sequence). CDR3 sequence: CASSQDRFTEAFF. CDR3 sequence (DNA): TGTGCCAGCAGTCAAGACAGGTTCACTGAAGCTTTCTTT. Variable domain in full (rest from reference TRBV13 and TRBJ1-1): AAGVIQSPRHLIKEKRETATLKCYPIPRHDTVYWYQQGPGQDPQFLISFYEKMQSDKGSIPDRFSAQQFSDYHSELNMSSLELGDSALYFCASSQDRFTEAFFGQGTRLTVV.

By frequency in the sample, this clone is medium-sized. V and J are TRBV6-4 and TRBJ2-3; TRBD2 agrees at 8 bases. CDR3 size: 14 residues. V lost 4 bases and J lost 0; bases outside the gene matches: 0. Germline V gene lookup returns CDR1 MRHNA and CDR2 SNTAGT. CDR3 nucleotide sequence: TGTGCCAGCAGTGCTAGCGGGAGCACAGATACGCAGTATTTT. Translating it yields CASSASGSTDTQYF.

The chain uses TRBV6-5 and TRBJ1-2; tentative D call: TRBD1 (5 bases). CDR1 MNHEY and CDR2 SVGAGI come from the germline V gene. The CDR3 is 14 residues long. V was pared by 3 bases and J by 7 bases, with 15 bases between. In nucleotides, the CDR3 is TGTGCCAGCAGTTATCGGCAGGGACTCGGTGGCTACACCTTC. Translation gives CASSYRQGLGGYTF.

The CDR3 coding sequence is TGTGCCAGCAGCCCTGGGGGGGGCGAGACAGATACGCAGTATTTT. Translation: CASSPGGGETDTQYF. The chain carries TRBV11-3 and TRBJ2-3; possibly TRBD2 for D (7 bases). The V and J ends lost 5 bases and 3 bases respectively, with 15 bases between them. This CDR3 contains 15 residues. Germline V lookup: CDR1 SGHNT, CDR2 YENEEA.

The chain couples TRBV11-2 to TRBJ1-3; a weak D match, TRBD1 (5 bases). The CDR3 is made up of 14 amino acids. The germline V gene encodes CDR1 SGHAT and CDR2 FQNNGV. With 4 bases removed from V and 2 bases from J, the gap between germline ends came to 9 bases. The CDR3 region is CASSWTGAGNTIYF. The CDR3, as DNA: TGTGCCAGCAGCTGGACGGGGGCTGGAAACACCATATATTTT.

J is TRBJ2-3 and V is TRBV6-4; 10 nucleotides agree with TRBD2. The V segment lost 6 bases and the J segment 2 bases; nucleotides outside the gene matches: 5. Germline V gene sequence: CDR1 MRHNA, CDR2 SNTAGT. CDR3 length equals 15 residues. The CDR3 is CASSFSGGTTDTQYF. In DNA, the CDR3 is TGTGCCAGCAGCTTTAGCGGGGGGACCACAGATACGCAGTATTTT.

This sequence joins TRBV2 and TRBJ1-1; D gene ambiguous. The length of the CDR3 is 14 residues. CDR1 is SNHLY and CDR2 is FYNNEI in the germline V gene. Between the trimmed V and J ends, which lost 6 bases and 10 bases, there was a span of 21 bases. CDR3 coding DNA: TGTGCCAGCAGGACCCTCGGAGGGCAGAGTTCAGCTTTCTTT. It specifies CASRTLGGQSSAFF.

This clone occurred once. The rearrangement links TRBV18 to TRBJ1-1, with D unclear. Germline-derived CDR1 and CDR2 are KGHSH and LQKENI. The CDR3 length is 13 residues. V gave up 6 bases and J gave up 4 bases, with 12 bases separating them. The CDR3 region is CASSYMEGTEAFF. Here the CDR3 DNA reads TGTGCCAGCTCCTACATGGAGGGCACTGAAGCTTTCTTT.

This chain joins TRBV11-2 and TRBJ2-5, with 7 bases matching TRBD1. Germline values: CDR1 SGHAT, CDR2 FQNNGV. The CDR3 sequence is 14 residues long. With V trimmed by 4 bases and J by 2 bases, 4 bases remained unmatched. The CDR3 loop reads CASSSTGAQETQYF. The CDR3 region has the DNA TGTGCCAGCAGCTCCACAGGGGCGCAAGAGACCCAGTACTTC.

CDR3: CASSPAAGNSNQPQHF. In nucleotides, the CDR3 is TGTGCCAGCAGCCCCGCGGCAGGGAACAGCAATCAGCCCCAGCATTTT. The chain recombines TRBV7-9 with TRBJ1-5; a possible D gene is TRBD1 (5 bases). The CDR3 loop spans 16 amino acids. In germline, CDR1 is SEHNR, CDR2 FQNEAQ (reference sequence). Trimming stripped 5 bases from V and 1 base from J, with 15 bases between.

The chain links TRBV15 to TRBJ2-2; 7 nucleotides line up with TRBD2. This CDR3 contains 16 residues. CDR1 and CDR2 (germline): LNHNV, YYDKDF (reference sequence). V lost 0 bases to trimming and J lost 5 bases; unmatched junction nucleotides: 6. CDR3 nucleotides: TGTGCCACCAGCAGAGATGGGAGGGGAGGGACCGGGGAGCTGTTTTTT. It encodes CATSRDGRGGTGELFF. The full variable domain, in which reference TRBV15 and TRBJ2-2 provide the parts outside the CDR3, is DAMVIQNPRYQVTQFGKPVTLSCSQTLNHNVMYWYQQKSSQAPKLLFHYYDKDFNNEADTPDNFQSRRPNTSFCFLDIRSPGLGDTAMYLCATSRDGRGGTGELFFGEGSRLTVL.

J is TRBJ2-3 and V is TRBV4-2; TRBD2 matches 8 bases. Trimming at V came to 0 bases and at J to 0 bases, leaving 8 bases not matched to a gene. Germline V gene data show CDR1 as LGHNA and CDR2 as YNFKEQ. The length of the CDR3 is 18 residues. CDR3 in amino acids: CASSQELRASGSTDTQYF. CDR3 nucleotides: TGTGCCAGCAGCCAAGAGTTAAGGGCTAGCGGGAGCACAGATACGCAGTATTTT.

The rearrangement uses TRBV5-1 and TRBJ2-3; D might be TRBD1 (6 bases). The germline gives CDR1 SGHRS, CDR2 YFSETQ. This CDR3 comprises 15 residues. V was clipped by 0 bases and J by 0 bases, with 8 bases between them. CDR3 in DNA: TGCGCCAGCAGCTTGGGGACAGTAAGCACAGATACGCAGTATTTT. Its protein product is CASSLGTVSTDTQYF. Full variable domain (rest looked up from reference TRBV5-1 and TRBJ2-3): KAGVTQTPRYLIKTRGQQVTLSCSPISGHRSVSWYQQTPGQGLQFLFEYFSETQRNKGNFPGRFSGRQFSNSRSEMNVSTLELGDSALYLCASSLGTVSTDTQYFGPGTRLTVL.

This clone was recorded only once. This chain links TRBV7-9 with TRBJ1-1; a possible D gene is TRBD1 (5 bases). The germline V and J ends were trimmed by 3 bases and 3 bases, with 14 bases remaining between them. The CDR3 covers 15 residues. CDR1 SEHNR and CDR2 FQNEAQ come from the germline V gene (reference sequence). The DNA for the CDR3 is TGTGCCAGCAGCTTTCGGGGGGTGGAGGACACTGAAGCTTTCTTT. This encodes CASSFRGVEDTEAFF.

The gene calls are TRBV27 and TRBJ1-1; the D is unclear. The V end lost 5 bases, the J end lost 1 base, and 14 bases lay between the germline ends. Per the germline V gene, CDR1 is MNHEY and CDR2 is SMNVEV (reference sequence). The CDR3 contains 15 residues. The CDR3 sequence: CASSPHAGQNTEAFF. The CDR3 DNA is TGTGCCAGCAGTCCCCATGCGGGCCAGAACACTGAAGCTTTCTTT.

The sample holds a few counts of this clone. The rearrangement links TRBV6-4 to TRBJ1-6; D remains unclear. Germline V gene data show CDR1 as MRHNA and CDR2 as SNTAGT. Trimming removed 6 bases from V and 2 bases from J, with 5 bases in between. The CDR3 totals 13 residues. CDR3 DNA: TGTGCCAGCAGAGCCACCTATAATTCACCCCTCCACTTT. Translating it yields CASRATYNSPLHF.

CDR3 coding DNA: TGTGCCAGCAGCTTCACTAGCGGCAATGAGCAGTTCTTC. Its translation: CASSFTSGNEQFF. The rearrangement links TRBV13 to TRBJ2-1; TRBD2 aligns across 8 bases. V was clipped by 3 bases and J by 6 bases; unmatched bases: 1. The CDR3 is 13 amino acids. Per the germline V gene, CDR1 is PRHDT and CDR2 is FYEKMQ (reference sequence).

The gene calls are TRBV5-1 and TRBJ2-6, with TRBD1 as a possible D gene (7 bases). Trimming left V 2 bases short and J 0 bases short, with 18 bases between. The germline gives CDR1 SGHRS, CDR2 YFSETQ. The CDR3 consists of 19 residues. The CDR3 DNA follows: TGCGCCAGCAGCTTCGCGGAGGGACAGTTAAGCTCTGGGGCCAACGTCCTGACTTTC. Encoded protein: CASSFAEGQLSSGANVLTF.

This clone was detected once. The chain uses TRBV4-2 and TRBJ2-2; 8 bases map to TRBD1. The CDR3 runs 16 residues. CDR1 is LGHNA and CDR2 is YNFKEQ in the germline V gene. Unmatched junction bases numbered 8, after V lost 1 base and J lost 7 bases. The CDR3 reads CASSQGTGQEGGELFF. The CDR3 region has the DNA TGTGCCAGCAGCCAAGGGACAGGGCAAGAGGGCGGGGAGCTGTTTTTT.

In nucleotides, the CDR3 is TGTGCCAGTAGTATAGCTGCACAGGGAAGGTCCCAAAACATTCAGTACTTC. Protein: CASSIAAQGRSQNIQYF. This chain links TRBV19 with TRBJ2-4; the D gene is possibly TRBD1 (6 bases). This CDR3 region has 17 residues. The V gene lost 1 base and the J gene lost 5 bases, with 18 bases spanning the gap. Looked up from germline, CDR1 is LNHDA and CDR2 is SQIVND (reference sequence).

The chain employs TRBV5-1 and TRBJ1-2; tentative D call: TRBD1 (6 bases). CDR1 and CDR2 from the germline V gene are SGHRS and YFSETQ. With 4 bases removed from V and 1 base from J, the gap between germline ends came to 17 bases. The CDR3 runs to 16 residues. The CDR3 region has the DNA TGCGCCAGCAGCCCCCTCCCCGGACAGCTTAACTATGGCTACACCTTC. Amino acid sequence: CASSPLPGQLNYGYTF.